A single T cell receptor beta chain is shown here with its context. Antigen specificity is unknown. The data stem from a study of T cell responses to AZD1222 COVID-19 vaccine. As for the study in general: Second-dose schedules of about 4 or about 12 weeks were combined. The study, taken as a whole, reports: Of the AZD1222 recipients, only 5 to 7 were seropositive at baseline. Regions 160-218 and 743-854 held dominance among vaccine-associated CD4 TCRs, which spanned spike.

Data came from immunoSEQ multiplex PCR; TCRdb stores just in-frame clones and leaves some out. Here the sample spans about 98,000 clones, 84% being singletons. This CDR3 has 16 residues. Germline CDR1 reads KGHSH; CDR2 reads LQKENI. The J segment lost 4 bases and the V segment lost 3 bases, leaving 6 bases of the junction unmatched. The source of this sequence is an adult in good health. This rearrangement joins TRBV18 to TRBJ2-2; 9 bases are a match to TRBD1. The starting material was peripheral blood, obtained on day 0 of AZD1222 vaccination. The CDR3 DNA reads as TGTGCCAGCTCACCCGCACAGGGGGCCATCACCGGGGAGCTGTTTTTT. It is translated as CASSPAQGAITGELFF.